The 13 T cell receptor beta chains presented below share a single source sample, sequenced in a study of cytomegalovirus exposure and HLA in healthy donors. PCR involved 60 Vbeta and 13 Jbeta primers. Sequenced by immunoSEQ multiplex PCR; TCRdb stores in-frame clones only, minus some. The listing records some 130,000 clones. Sequenced sample: PBMCs. These TCRs come from an older woman in good health and CMV-seronegative.

The rearrangement links TRBV27 to TRBJ1-4; the match to TRBD1 covers 7 bases. CDR1 and CDR2 (germline): MNHEY, SMNVEV (reference sequence). The CDR3 totals 13 residues. The V and J ends lost 6 bases and 7 bases, in that order; junction bases with no gene match: 5. This chain's CDR3 is CASRRQGGEKLFF. Written as DNA, the CDR3 is TGTGCCAGCAGAAGACAGGGCGGTGAAAAACTGTTTTTT.

The chain recombines TRBV5-4 with TRBJ1-1; D is unresolved. The CDR3 totals 13 residues. V was trimmed by 0 bases and J by 5 bases, leaving 8 bases between them. CDR1 is SGHNT and CDR2 is YYREEE in the germline V gene (reference sequence). CDR3 nucleotide sequence: TGTGCCAGCAGCTTGGAGCGGGCAACTGAAGCTTTCTTT. Protein: CASSLERATEAFF.

This rearrangement joins TRBV5-1 to TRBJ2-1; the match to TRBD1 covers 7 bases. The CDR3 length is 17 residues. Germline V CDR1 and CDR2: SGHRS, YFSETQ. V trimming: 4 bases; J trimming: 8 bases; junction bases outside the gene matches: 18. The CDR3, as DNA: TGCGCCAGCAGCCCCGGACCGGACAGGAATCTTAAGCATGAGCAGTTCTTC. Its protein is CASSPGPDRNLKHEQFF.

The V call is TRBV2, the J call TRBJ1-2; no firm D call. The CDR3 covers 12 residues. Germline CDR1 reads SNHLY; CDR2 reads FYNNEI. Between the trimmed V and J ends, which lost 4 bases and 2 bases, there was a span of 5 bases. The CDR3 DNA reads as TGTGCCAGCAGTGGCGGGAACTATGGCTACACCTTC. Translation gives CASSGGNYGYTF.

The V call is TRBV2, the J call TRBJ2-3; 7 nucleotides line up with TRBD1. The CDR3 length is 14 residues. V lost 8 bases, J lost 1 base, and 6 bases stayed unmatched. Germline V CDR1 and CDR2: SNHLY, FYNNEI. CDR3 in DNA: TGTGCCAGCCAGGACAGGCAAGGCACAGATACGCAGTATTTT. Translated: CASQDRQGTDTQYF.

The chain has TRBV28 and TRBJ2-1, with 8 bases that match TRBD1. V lost 5 bases, J lost 3 bases, and 9 bases stayed unmatched. This CDR3 is 16 amino acids long. CDR1 and CDR2 from the germline V gene are MDHEN and SYDVKM. DNA of the CDR3: TGTGCCAGCAGTATAACCGGGACAGGTATCTACAATGAGCAGTTCTTC. Its protein product is CASSITGTGIYNEQFF.

This chain joins TRBV12-5 and TRBJ2-5; 10 bases match TRBD2. V lost 3 bases, J lost 5 bases, and 9 bases stayed unmatched. This CDR3 has 16 amino acids. Germline CDR1 reads LGHNT; CDR2 reads FRNRAP. The CDR3, as DNA: TGTGCTAGTGGTTTCGGAGTAGCGGGAGGTCAGGAGACCCAGTACTTC. It specifies CASGFGVAGGQETQYF.

This chain connects TRBV18 to TRBJ1-5; perhaps TRBD1 as D (6 bases). Trimming left V 3 bases short and J 5 bases short, with 17 bases between. Germline V gives CDR1 KGHSH, CDR2 LQKENI. The CDR3 totals 16 residues. The chain's CDR3 is CASSPPGGPGDQPQHF. The CDR3 nucleotides are TGTGCCAGCTCACCCCCGGGGGGCCCGGGGGATCAGCCCCAGCATTTT.

The chain links TRBV7-3 to TRBJ2-5; 7 bases match TRBD2. The CDR3 sequence is 18 residues long. CDR1 and CDR2 from the germline V gene are SGHTA and FQGTGA. With V trimmed by 2 bases and J by 2 bases, 14 bases remained unmatched. The CDR3 loop reads CASSLGVQSGGSQETQYF. CDR3 in DNA: TGTGCCAGCAGCTTAGGAGTACAATCGGGGGGTAGTCAAGAGACCCAGTACTTC.

The chain couples TRBV14 to TRBJ2-7; 7 nucleotides line up with TRBD2. This CDR3 spans 16 amino acids. J gave up 2 bases and V 4 bases, and 11 bases lay outside the gene matches. CDR1 is SGHDN, CDR2 FVKESK, per germline. The CDR3 loop is CASSPMTSSFPYEQYF. The CDR3 DNA reads as TGTGCCAGCAGCCCGATGACTAGCTCTTTCCCCTACGAGCAGTACTTC.

The chain is built from TRBV5-1 and TRBJ2-5; no reliable D call. With 0 bases removed from V and 0 bases from J, the gap between germline ends came to 6 bases. Germline assignment: CDR1 SGHRS and CDR2 YFSETQ. The CDR3 sequence is 14 residues long. In DNA, the CDR3 is TGCGCCAGCAGCTTGGTCCCAGACCAAGAGACCCAGTACTTC. Protein sequence: CASSLVPDQETQYF. The full variable domain, completed using reference TRBV5-1 and TRBJ2-5, is KAGVTQTPRYLIKTRGQQVTLSCSPISGHRSVSWYQQTPGQGLQFLFEYFSETQRNKGNFPGRFSGRQFSNSRSEMNVSTLELGDSALYLCASSLVPDQETQYFGPGTRLLVL.

This chain connects TRBV13 to TRBJ1-1; 8 nucleotides match TRBD1. The CDR3 length is 18 residues. Losses at the gene ends were 5 bases for V and 1 base for J; bases not matched to a gene: 15. Germline CDR1 is PRHDT and CDR2 is FYEKMQ (reference sequence). The chain's CDR3 is CASSTRLQGGLGNTEAFF. CDR3 nucleotide sequence: TGTGCCAGCAGCACCCGCTTACAGGGGGGCCTGGGGAACACTGAAGCTTTCTTT.

The genes are TRBV28 and TRBJ2-7; maybe TRBD1 (6 bases). Looked up from germline, CDR1 is MDHEN and CDR2 is SYDVKM. Trimming shortened V by 8 bases and J by 1 base, and 12 bases separated the two germline ends. This CDR3 has 13 amino acids. CDR3 protein: CASFTGQSYEQYF. CDR3 nucleotide sequence: TGTGCCAGCTTCACCGGACAGTCCTACGAGCAGTACTTC. The full variable domain, its missing parts supplied by reference TRBV28 and TRBJ2-7, is DVKVTQSSRYLVKRTGEKVFLECVQDMDHENMFWYRQDPGLGLRLIYFSYDVKMKEKGDIPEGYSVSREKKERFSLILESASTNQTSMYLCASFTGQSYEQYFGPGTRLTVT.